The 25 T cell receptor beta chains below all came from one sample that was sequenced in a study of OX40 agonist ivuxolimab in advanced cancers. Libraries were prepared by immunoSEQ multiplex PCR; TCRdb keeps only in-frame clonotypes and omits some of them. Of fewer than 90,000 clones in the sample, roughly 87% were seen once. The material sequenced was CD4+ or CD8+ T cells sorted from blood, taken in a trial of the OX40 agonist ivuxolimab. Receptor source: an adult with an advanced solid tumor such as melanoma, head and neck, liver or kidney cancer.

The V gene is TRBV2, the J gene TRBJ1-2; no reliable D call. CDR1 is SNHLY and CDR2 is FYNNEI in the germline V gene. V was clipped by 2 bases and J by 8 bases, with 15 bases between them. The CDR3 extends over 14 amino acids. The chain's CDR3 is CASSELVAGYGYTF. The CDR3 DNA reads TGTGCCAGCAGTGAATTGGTTGCTGGGTACGGCTACACCTTC.

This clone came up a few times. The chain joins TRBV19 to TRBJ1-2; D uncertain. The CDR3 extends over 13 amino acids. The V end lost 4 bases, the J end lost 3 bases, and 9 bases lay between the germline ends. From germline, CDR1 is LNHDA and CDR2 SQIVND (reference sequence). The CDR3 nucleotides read TGTGCCAGTAGTAGCATAGGATACTATGGCTACACCTTC. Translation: CASSSIGYYGYTF.

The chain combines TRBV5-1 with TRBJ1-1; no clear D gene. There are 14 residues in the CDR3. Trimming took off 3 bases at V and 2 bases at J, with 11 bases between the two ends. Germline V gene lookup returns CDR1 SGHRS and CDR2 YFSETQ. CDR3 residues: CASSSKDGNTEAFF. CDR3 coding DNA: TGCGCCAGCAGCTCCAAGGACGGAAACACTGAAGCTTTCTTT.

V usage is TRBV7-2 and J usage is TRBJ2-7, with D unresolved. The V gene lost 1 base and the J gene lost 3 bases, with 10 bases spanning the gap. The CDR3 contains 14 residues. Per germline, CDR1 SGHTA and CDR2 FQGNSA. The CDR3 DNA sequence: TGTGCCAGCAGCTTAGAACGGCAGAGCTACGAGCAGTACTTC. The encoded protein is CASSLERQSYEQYF. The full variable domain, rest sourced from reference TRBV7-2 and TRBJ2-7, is GAGVSQSPSNKVTEKGKDVELRCDPISGHTALYWYRQSLGQGLEFLIYFQGNSAPDKSGLPSDRFSAERTGGSVSTLTIQRTQQEDSAVYLCASSLERQSYEQYFGPGTRLTVT.

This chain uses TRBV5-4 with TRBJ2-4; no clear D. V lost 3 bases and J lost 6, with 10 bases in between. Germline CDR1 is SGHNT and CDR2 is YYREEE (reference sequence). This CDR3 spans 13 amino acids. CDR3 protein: CASSSPGLNIQYF. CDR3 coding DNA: TGTGCCAGCAGCTCACCCGGCCTAAACATTCAGTACTTC.

The CDR3 sequence: CASSFSPSDTQYF. CDR3 nucleotides: TGTGCCAGCAGCTTTTCACCATCCGATACGCAGTATTTT. The chain carries TRBV7-6 and TRBJ2-3; no firm D call. Per the germline V gene, CDR1 is SGHVS and CDR2 is FNYEAQ. The CDR3 totals 13 residues. V dropped 3 bases and J dropped 6 bases, with 10 bases sitting between them.

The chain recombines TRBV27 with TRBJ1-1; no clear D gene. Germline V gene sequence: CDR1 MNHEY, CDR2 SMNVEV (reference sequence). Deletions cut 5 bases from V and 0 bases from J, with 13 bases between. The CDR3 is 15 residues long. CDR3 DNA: TGTGCCAGCAGTACCGGACGGATCATGAACACTGAAGCTTTCTTT. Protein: CASSTGRIMNTEAFF.

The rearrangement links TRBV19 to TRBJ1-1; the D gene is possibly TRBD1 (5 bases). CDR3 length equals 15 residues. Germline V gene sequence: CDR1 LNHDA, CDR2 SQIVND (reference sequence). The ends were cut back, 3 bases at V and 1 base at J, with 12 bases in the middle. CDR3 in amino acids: CASSIRPGTNTEAFF. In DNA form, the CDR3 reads TGTGCCAGTAGTATTCGTCCAGGGACGAACACTGAAGCTTTCTTT.

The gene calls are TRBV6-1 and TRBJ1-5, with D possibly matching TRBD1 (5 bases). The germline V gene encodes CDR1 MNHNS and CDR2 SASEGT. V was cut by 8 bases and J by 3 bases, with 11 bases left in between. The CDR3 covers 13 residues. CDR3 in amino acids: CASLLGTNQPQHF. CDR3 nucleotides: TGTGCCAGCCTCTTAGGGACCAATCAGCCCCAGCATTTT.

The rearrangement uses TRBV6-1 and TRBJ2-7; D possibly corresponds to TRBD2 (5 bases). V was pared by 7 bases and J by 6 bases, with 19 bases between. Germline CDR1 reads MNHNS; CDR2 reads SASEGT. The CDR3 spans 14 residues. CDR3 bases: TGTGCCAGCATGGTCCCCGGGTTCCGGGGCGAGCAGTACTTC. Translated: CASMVPGFRGEQYF.

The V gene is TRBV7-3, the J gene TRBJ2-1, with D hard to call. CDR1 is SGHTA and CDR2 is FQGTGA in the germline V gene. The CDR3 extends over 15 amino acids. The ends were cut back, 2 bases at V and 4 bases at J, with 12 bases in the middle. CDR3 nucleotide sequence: TGTGCCAGCAGCTTAGACGGTCCTACGTACAATGAGCAGTTCTTC. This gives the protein CASSLDGPTYNEQFF.

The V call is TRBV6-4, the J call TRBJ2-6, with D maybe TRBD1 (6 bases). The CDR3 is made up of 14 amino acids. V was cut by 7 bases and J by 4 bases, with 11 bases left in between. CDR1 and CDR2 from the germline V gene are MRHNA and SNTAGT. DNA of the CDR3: TGTGCCAGCAAACAGGGTGCAGGGGCCAACGTCCTGACTTTC. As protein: CASKQGAGANVLTF.

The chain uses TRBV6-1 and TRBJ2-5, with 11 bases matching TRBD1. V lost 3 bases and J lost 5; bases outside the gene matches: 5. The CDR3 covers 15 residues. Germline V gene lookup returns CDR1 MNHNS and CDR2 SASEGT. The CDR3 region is CASSDPGQGAETQYF. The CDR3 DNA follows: TGTGCCAGCAGTGACCCCGGACAGGGGGCGGAGACCCAGTACTTC.

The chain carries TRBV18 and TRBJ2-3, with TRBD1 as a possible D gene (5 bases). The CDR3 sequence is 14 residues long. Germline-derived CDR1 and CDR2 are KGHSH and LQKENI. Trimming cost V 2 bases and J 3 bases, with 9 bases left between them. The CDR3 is CASSPRQGTDTQYF. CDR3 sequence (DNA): TGTGCCAGCTCACCAAGGCAGGGTACAGATACGCAGTATTTT.

The CDR3 loop is CASSHRGRGYEQYF. The CDR3, as DNA: TGTGCCAGCAGCCACAGGGGGCGTGGGTACGAGCAGTACTTC. This chain links TRBV7-2 with TRBJ2-7, with 9 positions matching TRBD1. With V trimmed by 5 bases and J by 4 bases, 6 bases remained unmatched. Per the germline V gene, CDR1 is SGHTA and CDR2 is FQGNSA. The CDR3 sequence is 14 residues long. The full variable domain, completed using reference TRBV7-2 and TRBJ2-7, is GAGVSQSPSNKVTEKGKDVELRCDPISGHTALYWYRQSLGQGLEFLIYFQGNSAPDKSGLPSDRFSAERTGGSVSTLTIQRTQQEDSAVYLCASSHRGRGYEQYFGPGTRLTVT.

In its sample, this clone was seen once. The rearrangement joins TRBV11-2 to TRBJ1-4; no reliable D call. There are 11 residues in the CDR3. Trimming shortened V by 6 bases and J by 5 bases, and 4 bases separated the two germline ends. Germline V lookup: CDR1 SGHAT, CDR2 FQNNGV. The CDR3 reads CASSSNEKLFF. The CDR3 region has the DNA TGTGCCAGCAGTAGCAATGAAAAACTGTTTTTT.

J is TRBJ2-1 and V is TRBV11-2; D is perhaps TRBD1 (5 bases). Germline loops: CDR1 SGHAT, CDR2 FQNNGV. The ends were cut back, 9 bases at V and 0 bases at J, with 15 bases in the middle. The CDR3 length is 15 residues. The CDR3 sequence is CASHQGRISYNEQFF. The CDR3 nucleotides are TGTGCCAGTCACCAGGGAAGGATCTCCTACAATGAGCAGTTCTTC.

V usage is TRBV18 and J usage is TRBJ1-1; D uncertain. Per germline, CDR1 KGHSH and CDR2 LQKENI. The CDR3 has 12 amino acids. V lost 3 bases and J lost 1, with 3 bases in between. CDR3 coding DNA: TGTGCCAGCTCACCGAGGAACACTGAAGCTTTCTTT. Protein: CASSPRNTEAFF.

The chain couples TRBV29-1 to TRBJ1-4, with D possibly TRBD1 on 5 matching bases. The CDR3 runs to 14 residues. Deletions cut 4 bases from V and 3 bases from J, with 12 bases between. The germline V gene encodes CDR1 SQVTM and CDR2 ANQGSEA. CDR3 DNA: TGCAGCGTTGGGGGGTGGGCAGCTAATGAAAAACTGTTTTTT. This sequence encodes CSVGGWAANEKLFF.

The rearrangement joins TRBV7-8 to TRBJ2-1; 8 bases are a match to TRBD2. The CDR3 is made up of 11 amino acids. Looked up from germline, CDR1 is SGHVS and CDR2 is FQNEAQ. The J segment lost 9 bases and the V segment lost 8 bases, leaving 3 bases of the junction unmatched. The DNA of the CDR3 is TGTGCCAGCCGCGGGGGGCTTGAGCAGTTCTTC. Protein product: CASRGGLEQFF.

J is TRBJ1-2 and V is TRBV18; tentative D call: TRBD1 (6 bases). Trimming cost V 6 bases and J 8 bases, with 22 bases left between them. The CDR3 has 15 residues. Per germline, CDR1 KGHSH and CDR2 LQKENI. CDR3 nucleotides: TGTGCCAGCTCTCTTTTAGCGGACAGAAGTTCGGGCTACACCTTC. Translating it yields CASSLLADRSSGYTF.

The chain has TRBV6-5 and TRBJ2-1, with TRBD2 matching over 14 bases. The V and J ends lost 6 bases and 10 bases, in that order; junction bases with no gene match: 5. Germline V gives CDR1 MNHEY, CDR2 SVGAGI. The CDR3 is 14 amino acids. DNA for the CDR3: TGTGCCAGCAGGGGGACTAGCGGGAGAGGCGAGCAGTTCTTC. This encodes CASRGTSGRGEQFF.

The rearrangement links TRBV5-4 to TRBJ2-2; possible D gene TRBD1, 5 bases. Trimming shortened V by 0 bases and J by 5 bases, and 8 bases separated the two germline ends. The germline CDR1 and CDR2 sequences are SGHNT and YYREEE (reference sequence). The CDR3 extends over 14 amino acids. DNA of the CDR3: TGTGCCAGCAGCTTGGTAGCAGGGACCGGGGAGCTGTTTTTT. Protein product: CASSLVAGTGELFF.

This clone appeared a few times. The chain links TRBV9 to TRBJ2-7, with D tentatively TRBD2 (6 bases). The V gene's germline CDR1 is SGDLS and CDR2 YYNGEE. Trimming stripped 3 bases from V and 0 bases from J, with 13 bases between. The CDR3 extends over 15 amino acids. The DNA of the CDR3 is TGTGCCAGCAGCGCGACTAGTCGAAGCTCCTACGAGCAGTACTTC. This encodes CASSATSRSSYEQYF.

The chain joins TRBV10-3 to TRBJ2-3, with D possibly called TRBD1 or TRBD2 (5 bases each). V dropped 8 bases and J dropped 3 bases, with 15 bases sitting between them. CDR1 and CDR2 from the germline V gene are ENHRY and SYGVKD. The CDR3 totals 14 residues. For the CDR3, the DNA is TGTGCCATCCAAATGAGGGGTAATACAGATACGCAGTATTTT. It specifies CAIQMRGNTDTQYF.